These 12 T cell receptor beta chains were all obtained from the same sample, sequenced in a study of blood T cells in healthy people across ages. A second 7 to 11 cycle PCR used barcoded and J-beta primers. Each CDR3 protein is one row after TCRdb ran MiXCR on the 5' RACE reads. Among about 640,000 distinct CDR3 sequences listed, under 65% were seen once. Source material: blood. These receptors came from a man in his 60s in good health.

This rearrangement joins TRBV7-9 to TRBJ1-4; D unresolved. The ends were cut back, 6 bases at V and 4 bases at J, with 6 bases in the middle. In germline, CDR1 is SEHNR, CDR2 FQNEAQ (reference sequence). This CDR3 spans 12 amino acids. The DNA of the CDR3 is TGTGCCAGCAGACAGCGTAATGAAAAACTGTTTTTT. This gives the protein CASRQRNEKLFF.

The chain couples TRBV15 to TRBJ1-2; D is uncertain. The CDR3 extends over 13 amino acids. The ends were cut back, 6 bases at V and 1 base at J, with 9 bases in the middle. Germline values: CDR1 LNHNV, CDR2 YYDKDF (reference sequence). CDR3 bases: TGTGCCACCAGATGGGGTGATAACTATGGCTACACCTTC. Translated: CATRWGDNYGYTF.

The V gene is TRBV9, the J gene TRBJ2-3; D uncertain. V was clipped by 4 bases and J by 4 bases, with 13 bases between them. The CDR3 sequence is 14 residues long. Germline V gene data show CDR1 as SGDLS and CDR2 as YYNGEE. The CDR3 protein is CASSPHSRADTQYF. The DNA of the CDR3 is TGTGCCAGCAGCCCCCACTCTCGGGCAGATACGCAGTATTTT.

This clonotype was seen ten or more times. This chain joins TRBV9 and TRBJ2-1; TRBD2 agrees at 10 bases. J gave up 3 bases and V 0 bases, and 0 bases lay outside the gene matches. Per the germline V gene, CDR1 is SGDLS and CDR2 is YYNGEE. The CDR3 contains 15 residues. This CDR3 reads CASSVASGGYNEQFF. The CDR3 region has the DNA TGTGCCAGCAGCGTAGCTAGCGGGGGCTACAATGAGCAGTTCTTC.

The rearrangement links TRBV5-1 to TRBJ2-7, with 7 positions matching TRBD1. This CDR3 comprises 16 residues. V shed 4 bases, J shed 2 bases, and the junction held 12 bases outside the gene matches. The germline V gene encodes CDR1 SGHRS and CDR2 YFSETQ. As DNA, the CDR3 is TGCGCCAGCAGCCCCGGTTCGGGACAGAGGGCCTACGAGCAGTACTTC. This gives the protein CASSPGSGQRAYEQYF.

In its sample, this clonotype was seen a few times. The chain uses TRBV6-1 and TRBJ2-3, with D possibly being TRBD2 (6 bases). Trimming removed 2 bases at V and 4 bases at J, with 7 bases between. Germline lookup yields CDR1 MNHNS and CDR2 SASEGT. The CDR3 is 13 amino acids. In DNA, the CDR3 is TGTGCCAGCAGTGAAAGGAGGGCAGATACGCAGTATTTT. Translated: CASSERRADTQYF.

CDR3: CASSWGQGKTQYF. As DNA, the CDR3 is TGTGCCAGCAGCTGGGGGCAGGGAAAGACCCAGTACTTC. The V call is TRBV7-7, the J call TRBJ2-5; the D gene is possibly TRBD1 (6 bases). The CDR3 extends over 13 amino acids. The V end was cut by 4 bases, the J end by 6 bases, with 12 bases between. Germline values: CDR1 SSHAT, CDR2 FNYEAQ (reference sequence).

This clonotype is a singleton in its sample. The genes are TRBV10-3 and TRBJ2-5; 7 bases line up with TRBD1. V lost 10 bases and J lost 1; bases outside the gene matches: 6. Germline-derived CDR1 and CDR2 are ENHRY and SYGVKD. This CDR3 contains 13 residues. CDR3 DNA sequence: TGTGCCACCAGGACAGGCTCCCAAGAGACCCAGTACTTC. It translates to CATRTGSQETQYF.

Many counts were recorded for this clonotype. The DNA for the CDR3 is TGTGCCAGCAATCCTCGGACGGTGGACTATGGCTACACCTTC. Translation: CASNPRTVDYGYTF. The chain recombines TRBV6-1 with TRBJ1-2, with D uncertain. Germline-derived CDR1 and CDR2 are MNHNS and SASEGT. Between the trimmed V and J ends, which lost 7 bases and 3 bases, there was a span of 15 bases. CDR3 length equals 14 residues.

This clonotype was seen more than once but under ten times. J is TRBJ1-1 and V is TRBV20-1, with D maybe TRBD1 (5 bases). The germline V and J ends were trimmed by 5 bases and 1 base, with 5 bases remaining between them. CDR1 is DFQATT, CDR2 SNEGSKA, per germline (reference sequence). This CDR3 region has 11 residues. The CDR3, as DNA: TGCAGTGCTCAGGGGAACACTGAAGCTTTCTTT. Translating gives CSAQGNTEAFF.

The chain joins TRBV21-1 to TRBJ2-7. TRBV21-1 is a listed pseudogene. This CDR3 spans 10 amino acids. The CDR3: CASSTGEQYF. CDR3 in DNA: TGTGCCAGCAGCACGGGGGAGCAGTACTTC.

This clonotype appeared a few times. This chain connects TRBV12-3 or TRBV12-4 to TRBJ2-3; 7 nucleotides line up with TRBD2. Trimming took 5 bases from V and 2 from J; bases not matched to a gene: 7. The CDR3 covers 15 residues. The CDR3 nucleotides read TGTGCCAGCAGTCCGTGGCGGGGGTTCACAGATACGCAGTATTTT. Translating gives CASSPWRGFTDTQYF.